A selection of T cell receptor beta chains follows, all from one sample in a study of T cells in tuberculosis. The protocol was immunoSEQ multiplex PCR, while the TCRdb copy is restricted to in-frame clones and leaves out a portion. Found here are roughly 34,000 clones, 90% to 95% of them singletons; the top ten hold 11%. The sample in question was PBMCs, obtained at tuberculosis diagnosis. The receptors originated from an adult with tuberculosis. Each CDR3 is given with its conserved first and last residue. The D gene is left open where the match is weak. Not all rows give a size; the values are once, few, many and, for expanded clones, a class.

CASSRTGVLGVTGNQPQHF	TGTGCCAGTAGTAGGACAGGGGTACTGGGGGTTACGGGCAATCAGCCCCAGCATTTT	TRBD1	TRBV19	.	TRBJ1-5	19
CASSLPGLAVTDTQYF	TGTGCCAGCAGCCTTCCGGGACTAGCGGTCACAGATACGCAGTATTTT	TRBD2	TRBV11-2	.	TRBJ2-3	16
CASSLIAGGYEQFF	TGTGCCAGCAGCTTGATAGCGGGGGGCTATGAGCAGTTCTTC	TRBD2	TRBV7-6	.	TRBJ2-1	14
CASSLLGPETQYF	TGTGCCAGCAGCTTACTGGGGCCGGAGACCCAGTACTTC	.	TRBV11-2	.	TRBJ2-5	13
CASSVSGGSGFHEQFF	TGTGCCAGCAGTGTCTCAGGGGGCTCTGGGTTTCATGAGCAGTTCTTC	TRBD1	TRBV6-1	.	TRBJ2-1	16
CASSLGGQGTRRYNEQFF	TGCGCCAGCAGCTTGGGGGGACAGGGGACCCGAAGATACAATGAGCAGTTCTTC	TRBD1	TRBV5-1	.	TRBJ2-1	18
CASTTGPTNYGYTF	TGTGCCAGCACTACAGGGCCCACTAACTATGGCTACACCTTC	.	TRBV6-1	.	TRBJ1-2	14
CASSSGTGVNEKLFF	TGTGCCAGCAGTTCCGGGACGGGAGTTAATGAAAAACTGTTTTTT	.	TRBV6-5	.	TRBJ1-4	15
CASSLSRDHQPQHF	TGTGCCAGCTCACTCAGCAGGGATCATCAGCCCCAGCATTTT	.	TRBV18	.	TRBJ1-5	14
CASNAQGPLSPLHF	TGTGCCAGCAATGCCCAGGGGCCGCTTTCACCCCTCCACTTT	.	TRBV2	.	TRBJ1-6	14
CASSPGRGQGASEQYF	TGTGCCAGCTCACCGGGACGGGGACAGGGGGCGTCCGAGCAGTACTTC	TRBD1	TRBV18	.	TRBJ2-7	16
CASSIETGPYEQYF	TGTGCCAGCAGTATAGAGACAGGTCCCTACGAGCAGTACTTC	.	TRBV27	.	TRBJ2-7	14
CASIPVKNTEAFF	TGTGCCAGCATCCCGGTCAAGAACACTGAAGCTTTCTTT	.	TRBV7-9	.	TRBJ1-1	13
CASSLMGQSNEKLFF	TGTGCCAGCAGCTTGATGGGGCAATCTAATGAAAAACTGTTTTTT	.	TRBV5-4	.	TRBJ1-4	15
CASSWRAGSGKGWDTQYF	TGCGCCAGCAGCTGGAGGGCTGGGAGCGGGAAGGGTTGGGATACGCAGTATTTT	TRBD2	TRBV5-1	.	TRBJ2-3	18
CASSQGRGDTEAFF	TGCGCCAGCAGCCAAGGCAGGGGGGACACTGAAGCTTTCTTT	TRBD1	TRBV4-1	.	TRBJ1-1	14
CASNRDWGGGTDTQYF	TGTGCCAGCAACCGAGATTGGGGGGGCGGGACAGATACGCAGTATTTT	.	TRBV5-4	.	TRBJ2-3	16
CASSLRTSGEETQYF	TGCGCCAGCAGCCTGCGGACTAGCGGGGAAGAGACCCAGTACTTC	TRBD2	TRBV4-1	.	TRBJ2-5	15
CASSFSGTSGRPIQETQYF	TGTGCCAGCAGCTTCTCCGGGACTAGCGGGAGGCCTATACAAGAGACCCAGTACTTC	TRBD2	TRBV7-6	once	TRBJ2-5	19
CAWALGTGGTEAFF	TGTGCCTGGGCCCTCGGGACAGGGGGCACTGAAGCTTTCTTT	TRBD1	TRBV30	.	TRBJ1-1	14
CASSWGQGDGYTF	TGTGCCAGCAGCTGGGGACAGGGGGATGGCTACACCTTC	TRBD1	TRBV5-6	.	TRBJ1-2	13
CASSFLGLLTDTQYF	TGCGCCAGCAGCTTCCTGGGGCTCCTCACAGATACGCAGTATTTT	.	TRBV5-1	.	TRBJ2-3	15
CASSIEAGFTGELFF	TGTGCCAGTAGTATTGAGGCGGGATTCACCGGGGAGCTGTTTTTT	.	TRBV19	.	TRBJ2-2	15
CASSGTGGEKLFF	TGTGCCAGCAGCGGGACAGGGGGAGAAAAACTGTTTTTT	TRBD1	TRBV5-6	.	TRBJ1-4	13
CASGGQQGGGTEAFF	TGTGCTAGTGGTGGCCAACAGGGTGGGGGCACTGAAGCTTTCTTT	.	TRBV12-5	.	TRBJ1-1	15
CASSEGGQSYSNQPQHF	TGTGCCAGCAGTGAGGGGGGACAGTCTTATAGCAATCAGCCCCAGCATTTT	TRBD1	TRBV2	.	TRBJ1-5	17
CASSRQRGDFNSPLHF	TGCGCCAGCAGCCGCCAACGGGGGGACTTTAATTCACCCCTCCACTTT	.	TRBV4-1	.	TRBJ1-6	16
CSVVRGYEQYF	TGCAGCGTTGTGCGGGGCTACGAGCAGTACTTC	.	TRBV29-1	.	TRBJ2-7	11